These 21 T cell receptor beta chains were all obtained from the same sample, sequenced in a study of T cell responses to AZD1222 COVID-19 vaccine. The assay was immunoSEQ multiplex PCR, and TCRdb's table has in-frame clones only and misses some. This table holds approximately 49,000 clones, 65% to 85% found once. Sequenced material: peripheral blood, taken on day 0 of MenACWY control vaccination. These receptor sequences come from an adult in good health.

This sequence joins TRBV19 and TRBJ1-3; the D is unclear. From germline, CDR1 is LNHDA and CDR2 SQIVND (reference sequence). V shed 5 bases and J shed 0 bases, with 11 bases lying between them. The CDR3 has 15 amino acids. The CDR3 sequence: CASSGGISSGNTIYF. The CDR3 nucleotides are TGTGCCAGTAGTGGTGGAATCTCCTCTGGAAACACCATATATTTT.

The chain joins TRBV6-6 to TRBJ2-7, with D perhaps matching TRBD1 (6 bases). There are 14 residues in the CDR3. Per the germline V gene, CDR1 is MNHNY and CDR2 is SVGAGI (reference sequence). V was clipped by 3 bases and J by 4 bases, with 13 bases between them. CDR3 nucleotides: TGTGCCAGCAGTTATGGACAGTATATTTACGAGCAGTACTTC. Its translation: CASSYGQYIYEQYF.

This clone is classed as medium-sized. V and J are TRBV28 and TRBJ1-6, with D possibly matching TRBD1 (6 bases). Germline loops: CDR1 MDHEN, CDR2 SYDVKM. The CDR3 is 18 amino acids. V was clipped by 7 bases and J by 5 bases, with 24 bases between them. The CDR3, as DNA: TGTGCCAGCAATCTTGTCCCTTTCCAGGGGAATAATAATTCACCCCTCCACTTT. This gives the protein CASNLVPFQGNNNSPLHF.

The chain employs TRBV6-6 and TRBJ2-1; D is tentatively TRBD1 or TRBD2 (5 bases each). Germline V gene lookup returns CDR1 MNHNY and CDR2 SVGAGI (reference sequence). V lost 2 bases, J lost 6 bases, and 14 bases lay in between. The CDR3 extends over 15 amino acids. The CDR3 nucleotides are TGTGCCAGCAGTTACGGGCAGGGAGTTGTCAATGAGCAGTTCTTC. This encodes CASSYGQGVVNEQFF.

The CDR3 DNA reads TGTGCCAGCAGTGAGGGGACACACGGTCGGGCTTTCTTT. Translating gives CASSEGTHGRAFF. The chain uses TRBV25-1 and TRBJ1-1; a weak D match, TRBD1 (6 bases). Germline V gives CDR1 MGHDK, CDR2 SYGVNS. Trimming stripped 3 bases from V and 11 bases from J, with 16 bases between. The CDR3 runs 13 residues.

The chain uses TRBV5-4 and TRBJ2-7; 9 bases match TRBD1. The CDR3 consists of 15 residues. CDR1 is SGHNT and CDR2 is YYREEE in the germline V gene (reference sequence). The V gene end was trimmed by 3 bases and the J gene end by 2 bases; junction bases not matched to a gene: 6. Written as DNA, the CDR3 is TGTGCCAGCAGCTACCCCGGGACAGGGACCTACGAGCAGTACTTC. Protein sequence: CASSYPGTGTYEQYF.

The chain is built from TRBV20-1 and TRBJ2-7; tentatively, D is TRBD1 or TRBD2 (6 bases each). The CDR3 runs 18 residues. V gave up 6 bases and J gave up 4 bases, with 31 bases separating them. CDR1 is DFQATT and CDR2 is SNEGSKA in the germline V gene (reference sequence). The CDR3: CSASAGGRGLSGGYEQYF. The CDR3 region has the DNA TGCAGTGCCAGTGCCGGGGGCAGGGGTTTGAGTGGTGGTTACGAGCAGTACTTC.

The gene calls are TRBV12-3 or TRBV12-4 and TRBJ2-1; the D is unclear. The V gene lost 3 bases and the J gene lost 6 bases, with 6 bases spanning the gap. CDR3 length equals 12 residues. This CDR3 reads CASSFIFNEQFF. As DNA, the CDR3 is TGTGCCAGCAGTTTTATTTTCAATGAGCAGTTCTTC.

V and J are TRBV19 and TRBJ2-1, with 7 bases aligning to TRBD2. This CDR3 region has 12 residues. The V gene's germline CDR1 is LNHDA and CDR2 SQIVND (reference sequence). V was pared by 3 bases and J by 12 bases, with 5 bases of the junction left unmatched. The CDR3 sequence is CASSIWASGQFF. Here the CDR3 DNA reads TGTGCCAGTAGTATCTGGGCTAGCGGGCAGTTCTTC.

On this clone: Germline and junction disagree at one end, which may indicate a read error. V is TRBV7-9 and J is TRBJ1-1, with 10 nucleotides matching TRBD1. Per germline, CDR1 SEHNR and CDR2 FQNEAQ (reference sequence). The CDR3 loop spans 15 amino acids. CDR3 loop: CANSLGGTGETEAFF. The CDR3 DNA reads TGTGCCAACAGCTTAGGGGGGACAGGGGAAACTGAAGCTTTCTTT.

This clone was seen a single time. The chain carries TRBV30 and TRBJ1-6; D is perhaps TRBD1 (6 bases). Trimming stripped 4 bases from V and 10 bases from J, with 14 bases between. This CDR3 is 13 amino acids long. Germline loops: CDR1 GTSNPN, CDR2 SVGIG (reference sequence). CDR3 amino acids: CAWTWGRGSPLHF. The CDR3 DNA sequence: TGTGCCTGGACCTGGGGGAGGGGGTCACCCCTCCACTTT.

The chain joins TRBV6-5 to TRBJ2-6, with D possibly being TRBD2 (6 bases). The CDR3 loop spans 15 amino acids. Deletions cut 6 bases from V and 1 base from J, with 10 bases between. Per germline, CDR1 MNHEY and CDR2 SVGAGI. CDR3 bases: TGTGCCAGCAGGGTGGGGGGTTCTGGGGCCAACGTCCTGACTTTC. It encodes CASRVGGSGANVLTF.

The chain has TRBV7-8 and TRBJ2-2; TRBD2 matches 9 bases. The trim removed 3 bases at V and 0 bases at J, leaving 2 bases unmatched. From germline, CDR1 is SGHVS and CDR2 FQNEAQ. There are 16 residues in the CDR3. CDR3 region: CASSFRGGANTGELFF. The CDR3 DNA reads TGTGCCAGCAGCTTCCGCGGGGGGGCGAACACCGGGGAGCTGTTTTTT.

This chain links TRBV6-6 with TRBJ1-2; 9 nucleotides align to TRBD1. J was trimmed by 3 bases and V by 6 bases; bases with no gene match: 11. Germline CDR1 MNHNY, CDR2 SVGAGI (reference sequence). This CDR3 region has 16 residues. The CDR3 DNA reads as TGTGCCAGCAGACAGGGACAGGGAGGGGACCACTATGGCTACACCTTC. Its translation is CASRQGQGGDHYGYTF.

V usage is TRBV28 and J usage is TRBJ1-5; weak D call: TRBD1 (5 bases). Trimming pared 6 bases from V and 2 bases from J, leaving 26 bases between. CDR1 MDHEN and CDR2 SYDVKM come from the germline V gene. This CDR3 is 19 amino acids long. The CDR3: CASRTVPHHGTLGNQPQHF. The CDR3 DNA follows: TGTGCCAGCAGGACGGTACCTCATCATGGGACCTTAGGCAATCAGCCCCAGCATTTT.

For this clone: In the same sample, other DNA sequences code for this CDR3. The chain has TRBV7-9 and TRBJ2-3; 13 nucleotides align to TRBD2. Germline-derived CDR1 and CDR2 are SEHNR and FQNEAQ (reference sequence). The CDR3 totals 17 residues. V lost 5 bases to trimming and J lost 3 bases; unmatched junction nucleotides: 8. The CDR3 DNA reads TGTGCCAGCAGCCCTGGACTAGCGGGGGCTAGGACAGATACGCAGTATTTT. Translating gives CASSPGLAGARTDTQYF.

This rearrangement joins TRBV28 to TRBJ1-3; unclear D gene. Trimming cost V 5 bases and J 7 bases, with 12 bases left between them. From germline, CDR1 is MDHEN and CDR2 SYDVKM. The CDR3 is 13 residues long. CDR3 in DNA: TGTGCCAGCAGTCCAAAAAATGGTAACACCATATATTTT. As protein: CASSPKNGNTIYF.

The chain employs TRBV11-3 and TRBJ2-5; D is unclear. The CDR3 is 13 amino acids. V was trimmed by 5 bases and J by 3 bases, leaving 10 bases between them. The V gene's germline CDR1 is SGHNT and CDR2 YENEEA. CDR3 DNA: TGTGCCAGCAGCACCTCTGGGGAAGAGACCCAGTACTTC. Translating it yields CASSTSGEETQYF.

The J gene is TRBJ2-3, the V gene TRBV5-6; D remains ambiguous. This CDR3 contains 15 residues. CDR1 and CDR2 from the germline V gene are SGHDT and YYEEEE. V was trimmed by 4 bases and J by 4 bases, leaving 16 bases between them. CDR3 region: CASSLPGRRADTQYF. The CDR3 DNA sequence: TGTGCCAGCAGCCTTCCGGGCCGAAGGGCAGATACGCAGTATTTT. Based on the CDR3 plus reference TRBV5-6 and TRBJ2-3, the full variable domain is DAGVTQSPTHLIKTRGQQVTLRCSPKSGHDTVSWYQQALGQGPQFIFQYYEEEERQRGNFPDRFSGHQFPNYSSELNVNALLLGDSALYLCASSLPGRRADTQYFGPGTRLTVL.

The chain has TRBV5-6 and TRBJ2-7; 8 nucleotides match TRBD1. CDR1 SGHDT and CDR2 YYEEEE come from the germline V gene. The CDR3 extends over 15 amino acids. The J segment lost 5 bases and the V segment lost 4 bases, leaving 11 bases of the junction unmatched. The CDR3: CASSRLRDRSNEQYF. In nucleotides, the CDR3 is TGTGCCAGCAGCCGACTCCGGGACAGGTCTAACGAGCAGTACTTC.

The chain uses TRBV7-2 and TRBJ2-2; 8 positions agree with TRBD2. Germline assignment: CDR1 SGHTA and CDR2 FQGNSA. The CDR3 is made up of 15 amino acids. After removal of 0 bases from V and 6 bases from J, the junction contained 3 bases not matched to a gene. CDR3 residues: CASSLAVGGAGELFF. CDR3 coding DNA: TGTGCCAGCAGCTTAGCAGTCGGGGGGGCCGGGGAGCTGTTTTTT. Combining the CDR3 with reference TRBV7-2 and TRBJ2-2 gives the whole variable domain GAGVSQSPSNKVTEKGKDVELRCDPISGHTALYWYRQSLGQGLEFLIYFQGNSAPDKSGLPSDRFSAERTGGSVSTLTIQRTQQEDSAVYLCASSLAVGGAGELFFGEGSRLTVL.